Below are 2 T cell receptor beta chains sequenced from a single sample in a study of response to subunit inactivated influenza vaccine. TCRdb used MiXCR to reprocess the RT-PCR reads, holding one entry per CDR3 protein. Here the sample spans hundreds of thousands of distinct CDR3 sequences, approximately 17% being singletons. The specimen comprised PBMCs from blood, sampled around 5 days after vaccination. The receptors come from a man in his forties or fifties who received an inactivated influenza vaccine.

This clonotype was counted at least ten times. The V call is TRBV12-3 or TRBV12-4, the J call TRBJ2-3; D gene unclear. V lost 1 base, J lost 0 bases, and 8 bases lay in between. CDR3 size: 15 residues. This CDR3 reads CASSLDSTSTDTQYF. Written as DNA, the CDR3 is TGTGCCAGCAGTTTAGACAGCACTAGCACAGATACGCAGTATTTT.

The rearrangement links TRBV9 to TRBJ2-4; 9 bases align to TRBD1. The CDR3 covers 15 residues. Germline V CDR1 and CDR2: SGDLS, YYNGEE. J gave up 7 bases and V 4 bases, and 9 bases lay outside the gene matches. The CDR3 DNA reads TGTGCCAGCAGCAATACAGGGGGCCACCTTAACATTCAGTACTTC. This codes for CASSNTGGHLNIQYF. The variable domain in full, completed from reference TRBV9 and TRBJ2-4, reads DSGVTQTPKHLITATGQRVTLRCSPRSGDLSVYWYQQSLDQGLQFLIQYYNGEERAKGNILERFSAQQFPDLHSELNLSSLELGDSALYFCASSNTGGHLNIQYFGAGTRLSVL.